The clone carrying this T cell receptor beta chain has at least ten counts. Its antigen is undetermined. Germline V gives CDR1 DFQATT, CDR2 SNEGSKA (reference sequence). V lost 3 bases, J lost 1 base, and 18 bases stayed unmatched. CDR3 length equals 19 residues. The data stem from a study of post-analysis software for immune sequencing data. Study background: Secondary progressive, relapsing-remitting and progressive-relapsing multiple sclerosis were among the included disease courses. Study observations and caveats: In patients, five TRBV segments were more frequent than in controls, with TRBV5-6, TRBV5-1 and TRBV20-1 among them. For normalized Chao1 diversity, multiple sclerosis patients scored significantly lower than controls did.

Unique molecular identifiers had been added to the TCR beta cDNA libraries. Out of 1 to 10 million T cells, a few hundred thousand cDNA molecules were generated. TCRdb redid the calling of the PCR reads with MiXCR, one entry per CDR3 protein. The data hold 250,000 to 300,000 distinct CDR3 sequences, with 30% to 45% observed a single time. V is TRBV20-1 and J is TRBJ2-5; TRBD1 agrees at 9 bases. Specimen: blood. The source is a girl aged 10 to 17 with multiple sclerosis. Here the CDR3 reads CSASASWGTGTIIQETQYF. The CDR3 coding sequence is TGCAGTGCTAGCGCCTCGTGGGGGACAGGGACAATTATCCAAGAGACCCAGTACTTC.